Listed here are 27 T cell receptor beta chains from one sample, sequenced in a study of T cells in Graves' hyperthyroidism and ophthalmopathy (dated by TCRdb to the late 2010s). Receptor libraries were prepared by multiplex PCR. Sequencer: Illumina HiSeq 2000. TCR beta CDR3 regions were amplified from RNA transcripts. A first-round RT-PCR of the TCR CDR3 used the HTBI primer set with the Qiagen OneStep RT-PCR kit. TCRdb trimmed public reads at Q25 via fastp, called clones via MiXCR and kept in-frame beta chains. One record per CDR3 amino acid sequence lists the most common genes and DNA. Present in this sample are some 400,000 distinct CDR3 sequences, roughly 13% of which were seen just once. 11% of the sample is in the top ten clones. Sample: blood. Receptor source: a woman between 55 and 75 years old with Graves' hyperthyroidism.

This clonotype was seen many times. The rearrangement uses TRBV2 and TRBJ1-6; no definite D call. The CDR3 is made up of 12 amino acids. The V and J ends lost 3 bases and 6 bases respectively, with 3 bases between them. CDR1 and CDR2 from the germline V gene are SNHLY and FYNNEI. This chain's CDR3 is CASSDSNSPLHF. CDR3 DNA: TGTGCCAGCAGTGACAGTAATTCACCCCTCCACTTT.

This clonotype was detected ten times or more. The rearrangement uses TRBV7-9 and TRBJ1-1; possible D gene TRBD1, 6 bases. CDR3 length equals 16 residues. V was trimmed by 1 base and J by 4 bases, leaving 16 bases between them. CDR1 SEHNR and CDR2 FQNEAQ come from the germline V gene (reference sequence). In DNA form, the CDR3 reads TGTGCCAGCAGCTTAGGGGGGCGGGAGAGCGGCACTGAAGCTTTCTTT. This sequence encodes CASSLGGRESGTEAFF. The full variable domain, in which reference TRBV7-9 and TRBJ1-1 provide the parts outside the CDR3, is DTGVSQNPRHKITKRGQNVTFRCDPISEHNRLYWYRQTLGQGPEFLTYFQNEAQLEKSRLLSDRFSAERPKGSFSTLEIQRTEQGDSAMYLCASSLGGRESGTEAFFGQGTRLTVV.

This clonotype was seen repeatedly, ten times or more. The chain has TRBV7-9 and TRBJ2-1; a weak D match, TRBD1 (5 bases). V shed 0 bases and J shed 8 bases, with 11 bases lying between them. CDR1 and CDR2 from the germline V gene are SEHNR and FQNEAQ (reference sequence). The CDR3 runs 14 residues. The chain's CDR3 is CASSLAGLVDEQFF. CDR3 in DNA: TGTGCCAGCAGCTTAGCGGGGCTAGTCGATGAGCAGTTCTTC.

J is TRBJ1-2 and V is TRBV27; maybe TRBD1 (6 bases). Germline CDR1 and CDR2: MNHEY and SMNVEV (reference sequence). The CDR3 contains 16 residues. Trimming stripped 3 bases from V and 4 bases from J, with 18 bases between. CDR3 bases: TGTGCCAGCAGTTTTATAGGGGGAAGACTAACCTATGGCTACACCTTC. Protein sequence: CASSFIGGRLTYGYTF.

This clonotype was recorded at least ten times. The chain is built from TRBV27 and TRBJ2-7; TRBD2 matches at 9 bases. The CDR3 loop spans 17 amino acids. From germline, CDR1 is MNHEY and CDR2 SMNVEV (reference sequence). Trimming removed 6 bases from V and 4 bases from J; junction bases left unmatched: 16. The CDR3 region is CASSTPAFSGRGYEQYF. The CDR3 DNA reads as TGTGCCAGCAGCACCCCAGCTTTTAGCGGGAGAGGGTACGAGCAGTACTTC.

This clonotype was detected many times. CDR3 bases: TGTGCCAGCAGCTTAGGTCGGGGGTCCGAGCAGTACTTC. This sequence encodes CASSLGRGSEQYF. The chain couples TRBV7-2 to TRBJ2-7, with D tentatively TRBD2 (6 bases). The CDR3 extends over 13 amino acids. Germline-derived CDR1 and CDR2 are SGHTA and FQGNSA. V lost 1 base to trimming and J lost 6 bases, with 10 bases between them.

In its sample, this clonotype was seen a few times. The V call is TRBV10-3, the J call TRBJ2-1, with 8 bases identical to TRBD2. The trim removed 3 bases at V and 4 bases at J, leaving 5 bases unmatched. Germline CDR1 is ENHRY and CDR2 is SYGVKD. The CDR3 is 15 residues long. Here the CDR3 DNA reads TGTGCCATCAGTGAAGCGGGAGTGAGTTACAATGAGCAGTTCTTC. As protein: CAISEAGVSYNEQFF.

The J gene is TRBJ2-2, the V gene TRBV5-4; a weak D match, TRBD1 (6 bases). The V gene's germline CDR1 is SGHNT and CDR2 YYREEE (reference sequence). With 4 bases removed from V and 0 bases from J, the gap between germline ends came to 19 bases. The CDR3 is 18 residues long. The CDR3 DNA reads TGTGCCAGCAGCCTGGGGGCAGACGGTAGATCGAACACCGGGGAGCTGTTTTTT. It codes for CASSLGADGRSNTGELFF.

This clonotype was found a few times. In DNA, the CDR3 is TGCAGTGCTAGCCGGACCAGCTACGAGCAGTACTTC. The encoded protein is CSASRTSYEQYF. The chain couples TRBV20-1 to TRBJ2-7; no clear D gene. CDR1 DFQATT and CDR2 SNEGSKA come from the germline V gene (reference sequence). This CDR3 spans 12 amino acids. The ends were cut back, 3 bases at V and 3 bases at J, with 9 bases in the middle.

This clonotype was seen at least ten times. The rearrangement joins TRBV19 to TRBJ1-5; 7 nucleotides agree with TRBD1. The germline V gene encodes CDR1 LNHDA and CDR2 SQIVND (reference sequence). Trimming at V came to 4 bases and at J to 0 bases, leaving 3 bases not matched to a gene. The CDR3 extends over 15 amino acids. The chain's CDR3 is CASSTWDSSNQPQHF. CDR3 nucleotide sequence: TGTGCCAGTAGTACCTGGGACAGTAGCAATCAGCCCCAGCATTTT.

This clonotype was seen repeatedly, ten times or more. J is TRBJ2-7 and V is TRBV13; D gene ambiguous. Germline CDR1 is PRHDT and CDR2 is FYEKMQ (reference sequence). The CDR3 covers 14 residues. V lost 4 bases and J lost 0, with 10 bases in between. The CDR3 sequence is CASSSLQASYEQYF. The CDR3 DNA reads TGTGCCAGCAGCTCTTTGCAGGCCTCCTACGAGCAGTACTTC.

This clonotype was seen repeatedly, ten times or more. The CDR3 loop reads CASSRSGSSYEQYF. The CDR3 nucleotides read TGTGCCAGCAGCAGATCGGGCAGTTCCTACGAGCAGTACTTC. The V and J genes are TRBV6-2 or TRBV6-3 and TRBJ2-7; unclear D gene. The CDR3 covers 14 residues. Trimming took off 6 bases at V and 1 base at J, with 13 bases between the two ends. CDR1 is MNHEY and CDR2 is SVGEGT in the germline V gene.

This clonotype was detected ten times or more. The gene calls are TRBV11-3 and TRBJ2-5; 14 nucleotides align to TRBD2. With V trimmed by 1 base and J by 5 bases, 6 bases remained unmatched. Germline V gene sequence: CDR1 SGHNT, CDR2 YENEEA. The CDR3 sequence is 17 residues long. CDR3 bases: TGTGCCAGCAGCTTAGCCGGGACTAGCGGGAGTGGTGAGACCCAGTACTTC. Protein sequence: CASSLAGTSGSGETQYF.

This chain joins TRBV6-2 or TRBV6-3 and TRBJ2-7; D is unclear. CDR3 length equals 14 residues. In germline, CDR1 is MNHEY, CDR2 SVGEGT. The V gene lost 5 bases and the J gene lost 1 base, with 12 bases spanning the gap. The CDR3 loop is CASSPQRRSYEQYF. The CDR3 DNA is TGTGCCAGCAGTCCCCAGCGACGGTCCTACGAGCAGTACTTC.

In this sample, this clonotype turned up many times. Here the CDR3 reads CASSSFAGATGELFF. CDR3 sequence (DNA): TGTGCCAGCAGTTCGTTCGCGGGAGCGACCGGGGAGCTGTTTTTT. The rearrangement joins TRBV27 to TRBJ2-2; 7 bases fit TRBD2. Germline assignment: CDR1 MNHEY and CDR2 SMNVEV (reference sequence). V lost 4 bases to trimming and J lost 5 bases; unmatched junction nucleotides: 7. The CDR3 is made up of 15 amino acids.

The chain carries TRBV20-1 and TRBJ1-6, with D maybe TRBD1 (6 bases). CDR1 and CDR2 from the germline V gene are DFQATT and SNEGSKA (reference sequence). Trimming pared 1 base from V and 9 bases from J, leaving 22 bases between. The CDR3 is made up of 17 amino acids. The DNA for the CDR3 is TGCAGTGCTAGAGGGAGAGGGGGGGGCGTGACCGGTTCACCCCTCCACTTT. Amino acids: CSARGRGGGVTGSPLHF.

This clonotype was picked up many times. The chain combines TRBV11-2 with TRBJ1-4; D is possibly TRBD1 (5 bases). The CDR3 is 16 amino acids. CDR1 and CDR2 from the germline V gene are SGHAT and FQNNGV. With 5 bases removed from V and 3 bases from J, the gap between germline ends came to 16 bases. Here the CDR3 reads CASSPGRGGANEKLFF. CDR3 in DNA: TGTGCCAGCAGCCCAGGACGGGGCGGGGCTAATGAAAAACTGTTTTTT.

The chain uses TRBV15 and TRBJ1-4, with D possibly matching TRBD1 (5 bases). The CDR3 length is 13 residues. V lost 8 bases and J lost 7, with 14 bases in between. Germline assignment: CDR1 LNHNV and CDR2 YYDKDF (reference sequence). Here the CDR3 DNA reads TGTGCCACCGCAGGGATTGCCTTTGAAAAACTGTTTTTT. Amino acid sequence: CATAGIAFEKLFF.

This clonotype was detected ten times or more. The J gene is TRBJ1-5, the V gene TRBV24-1; D gene uncertain. Trimming took off 4 bases at V and 4 bases at J, with 4 bases between the two ends. CDR3 size: 12 residues. CDR1 is KGHDR, CDR2 SFDVKD, per germline. The CDR3 DNA sequence: TGTGCCACCAGTGACACAAATCAGCCCCAGCATTTT. Its protein product is CATSDTNQPQHF.

This clonotype came up many times. The chain combines TRBV7-9 with TRBJ2-2; weak D call: TRBD2 (7 bases). CDR3 size: 16 residues. V shed 10 bases and J shed 2 bases, with 20 bases lying between them. The V gene's germline CDR1 is SEHNR and CDR2 FQNEAQ (reference sequence). The CDR3 protein is CATGRGGEINTGELFF. The CDR3 DNA is TGTGCCACCGGAAGAGGGGGGGAAATAAACACCGGGGAGCTGTTTTTT. Together with reference TRBV7-9 and TRBJ2-2, the CDR3 gives the full variable domain: DTGVSQNPRHKITKRGQNVTFRCDPISEHNRLYWYRQTLGQGPEFLTYFQNEAQLEKSRLLSDRFSAERPKGSFSTLEIQRTEQGDSAMYLCATGRGGEINTGELFFGEGSRLTVL.

This clonotype has at least ten counts. The CDR3 reads CAWSRGLLPGRNQPQHF. In DNA form, the CDR3 reads TGTGCCTGGAGTCGGGGGCTCCTCCCCGGACGAAATCAGCCCCAGCATTTT. V gene TRBV30 combines with J gene TRBJ1-5; D perhaps matches TRBD1 (6 bases). This CDR3 region has 17 residues. Germline assignment: CDR1 GTSNPN and CDR2 SVGIG (reference sequence). The ends were cut back, 2 bases at V and 4 bases at J, with 21 bases in the middle.

J is TRBJ2-6 and V is TRBV5-1, with a possible D match to TRBD2 (6 bases). Trimming left V 0 bases short and J 2 bases short, with 6 bases between. Germline V gene lookup returns CDR1 SGHRS and CDR2 YFSETQ. The CDR3 extends over 15 amino acids. This chain's CDR3 is CASSLAGAGANVLTF. The CDR3 DNA sequence: TGCGCCAGCAGCTTGGCGGGGGCTGGGGCCAACGTCCTGACTTTC.

There are many counts of this clonotype. The chain recombines TRBV5-1 with TRBJ2-3; perhaps TRBD1 as D (5 bases). V lost 1 base and J 1 base, leaving 10 bases between the germline ends. The CDR3 is 15 amino acids. Germline V CDR1 and CDR2: SGHRS, YFSETQ. The CDR3 spells CASSLSGWGTDTQYF. CDR3 nucleotide sequence: TGCGCCAGCAGCTTGTCAGGGTGGGGCACAGATACGCAGTATTTT.

Details on this clonotype: This sequence may be a read error, since a much larger clone differs from it by one base. The chain is built from TRBV5-5 and TRBJ2-2, with D uncertain. The V gene's germline CDR1 is SGHKS and CDR2 YYEKEE (reference sequence). The CDR3 loop spans 14 amino acids. DNA for the CDR3: TGTGCCAGCGGCTTAACGGGTCGAGGCGGGGAGCTGTTTTTT. Its translation: CASGLTGRGGELFF.

The table lists this clonotype with many counts. The chain carries TRBV18 and TRBJ1-4; D not resolved. The CDR3 consists of 16 residues. Germline assignment: CDR1 KGHSH and CDR2 LQKENI. V lost 0 bases and J 5 bases, leaving 13 bases between the germline ends. DNA for the CDR3: TGTGCCAGCTCACCACCGATAAAACAGACAAATGAAAAACTGTTTTTT. Encoded protein: CASSPPIKQTNEKLFF.

CDR3: CASSPGTGSFLSGYTF. The CDR3 DNA is TGTGCCAGCAGTCCCGGGACAGGGTCTTTTTTGTCTGGCTACACCTTC. The chain couples TRBV27 to TRBJ1-2, with 9 bases identical to TRBD1. Trimming cost V 5 bases and J 7 bases; bases outside gene matches: 14. The CDR3 runs to 16 residues. CDR1 and CDR2 from the germline V gene are MNHEY and SMNVEV (reference sequence).

The chain carries TRBV6-1 and TRBJ1-2; D gene ambiguous. The CDR3 contains 13 residues. Germline V gene lookup returns CDR1 MNHNS and CDR2 SASEGT. Trimming took 5 bases from V and 0 from J, leaving 7 bases between them. CDR3: CASSLQPNYGYTF. The DNA for the CDR3 is TGTGCCAGCAGTTTACAGCCTAACTATGGCTACACCTTC.